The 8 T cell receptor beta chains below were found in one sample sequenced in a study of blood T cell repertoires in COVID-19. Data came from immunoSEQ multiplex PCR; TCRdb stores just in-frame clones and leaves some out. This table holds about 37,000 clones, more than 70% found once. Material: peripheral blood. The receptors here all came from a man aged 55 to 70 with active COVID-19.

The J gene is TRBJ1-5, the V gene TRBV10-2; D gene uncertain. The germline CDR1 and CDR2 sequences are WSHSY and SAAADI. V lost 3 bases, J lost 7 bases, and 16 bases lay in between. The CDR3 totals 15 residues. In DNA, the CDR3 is TGCGCCAGCAGTGATTCATCGGGTACGGGGCAGCCCCAGCATTTT. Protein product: CASSDSSGTGQPQHF.

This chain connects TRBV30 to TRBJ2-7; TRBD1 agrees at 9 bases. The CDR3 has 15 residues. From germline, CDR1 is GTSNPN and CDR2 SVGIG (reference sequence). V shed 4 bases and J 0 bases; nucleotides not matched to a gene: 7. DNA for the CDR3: TGTGCCTGGAAGATAGGACAGGGGAGCTCCTACGAGCAGTACTTC. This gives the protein CAWKIGQGSSYEQYF.

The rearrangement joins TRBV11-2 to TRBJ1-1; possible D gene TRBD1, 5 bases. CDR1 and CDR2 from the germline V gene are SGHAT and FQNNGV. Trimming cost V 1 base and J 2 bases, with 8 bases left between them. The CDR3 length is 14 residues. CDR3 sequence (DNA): TGTGCCAGCAGCTTAGGTCAGGGTAACACTGAAGCTTTCTTT. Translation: CASSLGQGNTEAFF.

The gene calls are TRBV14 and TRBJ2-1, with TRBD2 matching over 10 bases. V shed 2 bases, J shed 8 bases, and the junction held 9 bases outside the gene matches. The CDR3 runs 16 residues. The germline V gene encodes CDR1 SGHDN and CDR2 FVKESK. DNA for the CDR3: TGTGCCAGCAGCCAAACTGGGACTAGCGTAGATCATGAGCAGTTCTTC. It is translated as CASSQTGTSVDHEQFF.

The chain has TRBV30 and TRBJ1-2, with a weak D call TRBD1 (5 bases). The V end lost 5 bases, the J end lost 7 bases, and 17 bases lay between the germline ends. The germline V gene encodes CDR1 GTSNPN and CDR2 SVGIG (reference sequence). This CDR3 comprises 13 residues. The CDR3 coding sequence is TGTGCCTGGGTGGGGCCCTATTCGGGTGGCTACACCTTC. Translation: CAWVGPYSGGYTF.

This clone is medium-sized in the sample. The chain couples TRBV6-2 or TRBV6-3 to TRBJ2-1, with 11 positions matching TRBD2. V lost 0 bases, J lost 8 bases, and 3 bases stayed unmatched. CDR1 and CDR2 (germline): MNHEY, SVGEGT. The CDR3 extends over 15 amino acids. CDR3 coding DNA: TGTGCCAGCAGTTACTCGGTACTAGCGGGAGATGAGCAGTTCTTC. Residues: CASSYSVLAGDEQFF.

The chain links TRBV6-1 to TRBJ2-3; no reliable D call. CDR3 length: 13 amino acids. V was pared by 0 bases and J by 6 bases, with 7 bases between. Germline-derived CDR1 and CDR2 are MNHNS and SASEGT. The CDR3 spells CASSEAQKDTQYF. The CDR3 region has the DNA TGTGCCAGCAGTGAAGCGCAGAAGGATACGCAGTATTTT.

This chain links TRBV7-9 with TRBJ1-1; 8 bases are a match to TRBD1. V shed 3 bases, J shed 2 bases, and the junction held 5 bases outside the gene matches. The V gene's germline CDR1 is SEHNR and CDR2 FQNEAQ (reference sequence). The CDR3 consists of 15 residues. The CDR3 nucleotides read TGTGCCAGCAGCTTCTTAGGACAGGGCAACACTGAAGCTTTCTTT. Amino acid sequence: CASSFLGQGNTEAFF.